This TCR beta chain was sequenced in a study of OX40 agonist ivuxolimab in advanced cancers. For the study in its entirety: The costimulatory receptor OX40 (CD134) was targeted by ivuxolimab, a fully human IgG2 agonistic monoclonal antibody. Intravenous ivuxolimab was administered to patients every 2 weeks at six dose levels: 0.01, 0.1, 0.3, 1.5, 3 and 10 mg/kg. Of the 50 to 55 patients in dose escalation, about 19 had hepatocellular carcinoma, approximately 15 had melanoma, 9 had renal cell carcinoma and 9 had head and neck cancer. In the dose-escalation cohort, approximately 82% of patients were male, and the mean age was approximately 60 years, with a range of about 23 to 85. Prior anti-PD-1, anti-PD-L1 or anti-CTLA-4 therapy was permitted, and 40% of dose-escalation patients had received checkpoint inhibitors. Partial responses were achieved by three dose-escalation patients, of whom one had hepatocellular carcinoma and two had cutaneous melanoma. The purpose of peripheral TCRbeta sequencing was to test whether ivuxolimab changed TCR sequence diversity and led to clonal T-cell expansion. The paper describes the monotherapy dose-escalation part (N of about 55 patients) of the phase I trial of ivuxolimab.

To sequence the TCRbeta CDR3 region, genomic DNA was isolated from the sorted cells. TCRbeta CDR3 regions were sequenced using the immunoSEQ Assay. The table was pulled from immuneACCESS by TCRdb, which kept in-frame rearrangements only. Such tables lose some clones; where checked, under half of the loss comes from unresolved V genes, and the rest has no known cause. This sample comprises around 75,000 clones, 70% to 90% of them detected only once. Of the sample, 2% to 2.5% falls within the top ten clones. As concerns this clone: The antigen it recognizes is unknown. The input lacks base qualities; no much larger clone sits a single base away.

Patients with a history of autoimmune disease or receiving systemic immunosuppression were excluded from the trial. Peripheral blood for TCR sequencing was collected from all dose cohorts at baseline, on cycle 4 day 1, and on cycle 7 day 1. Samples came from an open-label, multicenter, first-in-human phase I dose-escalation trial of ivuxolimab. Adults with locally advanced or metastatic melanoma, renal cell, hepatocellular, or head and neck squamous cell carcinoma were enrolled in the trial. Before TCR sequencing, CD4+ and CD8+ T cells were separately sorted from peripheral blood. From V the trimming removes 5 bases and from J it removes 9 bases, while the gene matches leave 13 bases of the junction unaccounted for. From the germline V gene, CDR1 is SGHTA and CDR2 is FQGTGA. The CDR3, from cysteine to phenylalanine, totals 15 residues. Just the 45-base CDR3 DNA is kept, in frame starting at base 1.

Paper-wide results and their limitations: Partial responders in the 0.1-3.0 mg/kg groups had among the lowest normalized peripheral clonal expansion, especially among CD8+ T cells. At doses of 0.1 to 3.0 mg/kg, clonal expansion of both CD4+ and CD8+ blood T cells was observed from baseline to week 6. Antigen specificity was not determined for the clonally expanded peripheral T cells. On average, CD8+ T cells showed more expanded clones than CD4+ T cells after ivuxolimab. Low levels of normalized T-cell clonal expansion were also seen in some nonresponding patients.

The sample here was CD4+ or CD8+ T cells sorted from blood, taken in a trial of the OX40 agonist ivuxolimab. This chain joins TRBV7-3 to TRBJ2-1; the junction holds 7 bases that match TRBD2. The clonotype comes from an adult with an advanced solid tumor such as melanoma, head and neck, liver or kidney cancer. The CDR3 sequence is CASSVTSSRRGEQFF. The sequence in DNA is TGTGCCAGCAGCGTGACTAGCTCAAGACGGGGTGAGCAGTTCTTC.